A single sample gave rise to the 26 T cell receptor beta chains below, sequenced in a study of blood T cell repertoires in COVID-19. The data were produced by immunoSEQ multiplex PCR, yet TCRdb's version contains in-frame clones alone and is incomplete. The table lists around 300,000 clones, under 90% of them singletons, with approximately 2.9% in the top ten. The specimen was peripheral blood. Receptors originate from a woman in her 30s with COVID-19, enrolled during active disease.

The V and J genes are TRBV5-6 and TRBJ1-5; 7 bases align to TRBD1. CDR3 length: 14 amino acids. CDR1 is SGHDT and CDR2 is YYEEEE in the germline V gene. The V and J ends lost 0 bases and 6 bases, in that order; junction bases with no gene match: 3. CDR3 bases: TGTGCCAGCAGCTTGGGGGGACAGTTTCAGCCCCAGCATTTT. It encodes CASSLGGQFQPQHF. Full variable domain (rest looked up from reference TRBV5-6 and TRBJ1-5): DAGVTQSPTHLIKTRGQQVTLRCSPKSGHDTVSWYQQALGQGPQFIFQYYEEEERQRGNFPDRFSGHQFPNYSSELNVNALLLGDSALYLCASSLGGQFQPQHFGDGTRLSIL.

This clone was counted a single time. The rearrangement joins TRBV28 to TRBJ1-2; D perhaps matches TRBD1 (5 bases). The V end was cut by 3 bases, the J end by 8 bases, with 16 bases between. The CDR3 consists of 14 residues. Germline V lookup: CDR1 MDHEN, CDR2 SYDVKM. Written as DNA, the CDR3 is TGTGCCAGCAGTTTTGCCCAGGGAATATGGGGCTACACCTTC. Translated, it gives CASSFAQGIWGYTF.

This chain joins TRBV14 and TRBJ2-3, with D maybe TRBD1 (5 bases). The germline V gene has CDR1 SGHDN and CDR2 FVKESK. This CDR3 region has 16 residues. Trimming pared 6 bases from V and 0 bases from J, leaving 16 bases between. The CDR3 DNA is TGTGCCAGCAGTTCAAGGGCAGGGATAAGCACAGATACGCAGTATTTT. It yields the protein CASSSRAGISTDTQYF.

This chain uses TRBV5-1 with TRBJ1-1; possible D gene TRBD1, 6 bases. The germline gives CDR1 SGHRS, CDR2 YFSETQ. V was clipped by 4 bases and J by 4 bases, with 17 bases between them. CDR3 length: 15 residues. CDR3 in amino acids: CASSPDSSSGTEAFF. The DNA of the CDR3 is TGCGCCAGCAGCCCGGACAGCTCGTCCGGCACTGAAGCTTTCTTT.

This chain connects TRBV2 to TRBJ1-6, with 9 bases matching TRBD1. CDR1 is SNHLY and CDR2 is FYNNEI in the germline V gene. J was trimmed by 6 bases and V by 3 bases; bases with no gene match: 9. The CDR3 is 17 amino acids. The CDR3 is CASSDGDRGFGNSPLHF. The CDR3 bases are TGTGCCAGCAGTGATGGTGACAGGGGGTTTGGTAATTCACCCCTCCACTTT.

The CDR3 region has the DNA TGCGCCAGCAGCTTGGGAGCGGCACCTTCCTACGAGCAGTACTTC. Encoded protein: CASSLGAAPSYEQYF. V and J are TRBV5-1 and TRBJ2-7, with D tentatively TRBD2 (5 bases). The germline V gene encodes CDR1 SGHRS and CDR2 YFSETQ. The CDR3 loop spans 15 amino acids. The ends were cut back, 0 bases at V and 1 base at J, with 11 bases in the middle.

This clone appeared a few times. The CDR3 is CASSRYRGRQEKLFF. The CDR3 DNA sequence: TGTGCCAGCAGCCGATACAGGGGGCGGCAGGAAAAACTGTTTTTT. This chain links TRBV28 with TRBJ1-4; 9 bases match TRBD1. This CDR3 contains 15 residues. The V gene end was trimmed by 6 bases and the J gene end by 8 bases; junction bases not matched to a gene: 10. Germline V gene data show CDR1 as MDHEN and CDR2 as SYDVKM.

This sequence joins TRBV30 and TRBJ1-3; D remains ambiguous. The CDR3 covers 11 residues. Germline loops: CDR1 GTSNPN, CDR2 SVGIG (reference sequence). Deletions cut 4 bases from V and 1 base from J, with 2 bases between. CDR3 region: CAWTSGNTIYF. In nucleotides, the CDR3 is TGTGCCTGGACTTCTGGAAACACCATATATTTT. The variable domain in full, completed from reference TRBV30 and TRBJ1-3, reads SQTIHQWPATLVQPVGSPLSLECTVEGTSNPNLYWYRQAAGRGLQLLFYSVGIGQISSEVPQNLSASRPQDRQFILSSKKLLLSDSGFYLCAWTSGNTIYFGEGSWLTVV.

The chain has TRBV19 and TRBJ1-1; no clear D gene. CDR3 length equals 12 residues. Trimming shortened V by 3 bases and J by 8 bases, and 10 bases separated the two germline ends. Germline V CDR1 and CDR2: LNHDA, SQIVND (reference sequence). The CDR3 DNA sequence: TGTGCCAGTAGTATTCCCGAACAAGAAGCTTTCTTT. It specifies CASSIPEQEAFF.

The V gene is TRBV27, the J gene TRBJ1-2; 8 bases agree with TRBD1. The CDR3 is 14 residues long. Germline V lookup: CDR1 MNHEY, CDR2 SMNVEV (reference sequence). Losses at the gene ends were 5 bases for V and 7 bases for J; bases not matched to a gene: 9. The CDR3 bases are TGTGCCAGCAGTAGTCGACAGGGGAGTGGTGGCTACACCTTC. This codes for CASSSRQGSGGYTF.

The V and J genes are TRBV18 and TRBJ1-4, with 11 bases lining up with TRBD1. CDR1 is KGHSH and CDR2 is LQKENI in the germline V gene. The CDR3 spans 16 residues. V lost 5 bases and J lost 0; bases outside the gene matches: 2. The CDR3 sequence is CASSSGQGATNEKLFF. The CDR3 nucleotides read TGTGCCAGCTCATCGGGACAGGGGGCAACTAATGAAAAACTGTTTTTT.

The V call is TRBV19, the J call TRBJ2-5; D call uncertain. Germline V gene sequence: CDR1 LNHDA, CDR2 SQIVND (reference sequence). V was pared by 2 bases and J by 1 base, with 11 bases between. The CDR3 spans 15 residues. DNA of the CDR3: TGTGCCAGTAGTATATCCGTACTATTCCAAGAGACCCAGTACTTC. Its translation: CASSISVLFQETQYF.

The CDR3 protein is CASSVQGADYEQYF. The CDR3 DNA reads as TGTGCCAGCAGTGTGCAGGGGGCTGACTACGAGCAGTACTTC. This chain uses TRBV21-1 with TRBJ2-7; TRBD1 was called by the table and not checked on the DNA. TRBV21-1 constitutes a pseudogene. The length of the CDR3 is 14 residues.

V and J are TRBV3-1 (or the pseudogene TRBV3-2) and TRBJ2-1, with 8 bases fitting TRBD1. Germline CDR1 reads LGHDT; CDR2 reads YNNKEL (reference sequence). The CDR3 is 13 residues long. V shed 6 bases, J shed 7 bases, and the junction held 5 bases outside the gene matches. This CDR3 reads CASRPRQGNEQFF. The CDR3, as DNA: TGTGCCAGCAGGCCGAGACAGGGGAATGAGCAGTTCTTC.

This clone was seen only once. The CDR3 region has the DNA TGTGCCAGCAGCTTAGTGACAGGGAATGAGCAGTTCTTC. It yields the protein CASSLVTGNEQFF. This chain links TRBV7-2 with TRBJ2-1, with 7 bases fitting TRBD1. The length of the CDR3 is 13 residues. From germline, CDR1 is SGHTA and CDR2 FQGNSA. V lost 1 base and J lost 7; bases outside the gene matches: 1.

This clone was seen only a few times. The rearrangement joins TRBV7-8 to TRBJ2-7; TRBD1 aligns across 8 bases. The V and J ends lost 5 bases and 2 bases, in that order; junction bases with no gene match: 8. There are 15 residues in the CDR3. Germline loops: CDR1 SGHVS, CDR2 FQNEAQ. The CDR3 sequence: CASSHIRDRTYEQYF. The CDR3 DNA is TGTGCCAGCAGCCATATCCGGGACAGGACCTACGAGCAGTACTTC.

The CDR3 here is CASRPRGSSGNTIYF. The CDR3 DNA sequence: TGTGCCAGCAGGCCCAGGGGATCCTCTGGAAACACCATATATTTT. The rearrangement links TRBV7-8 to TRBJ1-3; D perhaps matches TRBD1 (6 bases). V was pared by 6 bases and J by 0 bases, with 12 bases between. Per germline, CDR1 SGHVS and CDR2 FQNEAQ. This CDR3 is 15 amino acids long.

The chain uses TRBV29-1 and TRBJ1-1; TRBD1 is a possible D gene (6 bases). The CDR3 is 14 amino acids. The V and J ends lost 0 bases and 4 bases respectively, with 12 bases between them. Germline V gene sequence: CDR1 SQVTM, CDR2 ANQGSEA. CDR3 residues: CSVEETPGATEAFF. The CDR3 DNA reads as TGCAGCGTTGAAGAAACTCCAGGGGCCACTGAAGCTTTCTTT. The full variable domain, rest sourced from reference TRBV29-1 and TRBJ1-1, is SAVISQKPSRDICQRGTSLTIQCQVDSQVTMMFWYRQQPGQSLTLIATANQGSEATYESGFVIDKFPISRPNLTFSTLTVSNMSPEDSSIYLCSVEETPGATEAFFGQGTRLTVV.

For the CDR3, the DNA is TGTGCCAGCAGCGACGCAGGAATAGGGACAGGGTGGTCCACCGGGGAGCTGTTTTTT. Its protein is CASSDAGIGTGWSTGELFF. The chain has TRBV7-8 and TRBJ2-2; 9 bases line up with TRBD1. Per the germline V gene, CDR1 is SGHVS and CDR2 is FQNEAQ. The CDR3 is 19 residues long. After removal of 5 bases from V and 4 bases from J, the junction contained 17 bases not matched to a gene.

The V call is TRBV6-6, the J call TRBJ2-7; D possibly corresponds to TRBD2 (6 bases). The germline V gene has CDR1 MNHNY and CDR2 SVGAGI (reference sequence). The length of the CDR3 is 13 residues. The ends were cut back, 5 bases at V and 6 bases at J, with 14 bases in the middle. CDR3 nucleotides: TGTGCCAGCAGTCCCCCTGGGGGAGGCGAGCAGTACTTC. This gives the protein CASSPPGGGEQYF.

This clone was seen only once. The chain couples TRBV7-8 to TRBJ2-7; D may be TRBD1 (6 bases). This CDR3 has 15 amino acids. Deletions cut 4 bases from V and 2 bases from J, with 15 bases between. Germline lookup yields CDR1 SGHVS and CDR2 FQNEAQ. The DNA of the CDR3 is TGTGCCAGCAGCTCAACCGGGACACCTACCTACGAGCAGTACTTC. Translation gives CASSSTGTPTYEQYF.

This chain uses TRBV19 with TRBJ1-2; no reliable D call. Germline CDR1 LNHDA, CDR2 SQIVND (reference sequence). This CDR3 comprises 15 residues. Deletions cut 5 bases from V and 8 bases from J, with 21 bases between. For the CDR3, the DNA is TGTGCCAGTAGTCTTGGGGAGGCCACTCGTAGAGGCTACACCTTC. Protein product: CASSLGEATRRGYTF.

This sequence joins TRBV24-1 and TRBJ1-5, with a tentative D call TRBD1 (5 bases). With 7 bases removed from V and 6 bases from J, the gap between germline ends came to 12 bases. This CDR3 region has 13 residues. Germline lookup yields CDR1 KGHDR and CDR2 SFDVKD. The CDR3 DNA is TGTGCCACCAGCCGGGGGGAGGGTCAGCCCCAGCATTTT. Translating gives CATSRGEGQPQHF.

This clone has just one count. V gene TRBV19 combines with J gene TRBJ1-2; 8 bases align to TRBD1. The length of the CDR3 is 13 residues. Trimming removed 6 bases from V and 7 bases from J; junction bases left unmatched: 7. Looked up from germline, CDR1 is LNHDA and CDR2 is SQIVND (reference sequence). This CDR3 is CASSPDRGRGYTF. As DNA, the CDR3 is TGTGCCAGTAGCCCCGACAGGGGTCGTGGCTACACCTTC.

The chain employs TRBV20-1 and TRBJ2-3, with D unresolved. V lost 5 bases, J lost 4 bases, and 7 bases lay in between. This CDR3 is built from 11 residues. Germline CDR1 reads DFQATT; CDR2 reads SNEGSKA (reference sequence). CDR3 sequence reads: CSASWPDTQYF. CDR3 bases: TGCAGTGCTTCTTGGCCAGATACGCAGTATTTT.

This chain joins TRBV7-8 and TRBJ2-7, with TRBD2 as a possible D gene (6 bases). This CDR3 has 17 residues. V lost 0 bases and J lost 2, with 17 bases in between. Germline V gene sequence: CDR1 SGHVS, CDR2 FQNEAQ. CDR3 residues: CASSLAFFVGSTYEQYF. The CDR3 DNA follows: TGTGCCAGCAGCTTAGCATTTTTTGTCGGGAGCACCTACGAGCAGTACTTC.